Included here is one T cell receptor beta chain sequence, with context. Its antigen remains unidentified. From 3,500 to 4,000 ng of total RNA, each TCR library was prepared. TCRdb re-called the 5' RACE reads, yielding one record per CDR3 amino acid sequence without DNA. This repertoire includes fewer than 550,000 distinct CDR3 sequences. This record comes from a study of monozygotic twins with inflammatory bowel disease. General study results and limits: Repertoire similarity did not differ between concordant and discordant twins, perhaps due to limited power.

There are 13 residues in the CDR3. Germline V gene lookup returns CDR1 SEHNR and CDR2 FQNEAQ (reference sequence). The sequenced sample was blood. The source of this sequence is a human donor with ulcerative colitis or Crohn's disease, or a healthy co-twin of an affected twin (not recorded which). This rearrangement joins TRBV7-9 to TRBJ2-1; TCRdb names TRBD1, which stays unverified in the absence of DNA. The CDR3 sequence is CASSTDRADEQFF.